Each of the 24 T cell receptor beta chains below was sequenced from the same sample in a study of cytomegalovirus exposure and HLA in healthy donors. Vbeta (60) and Jbeta (13) primers were used in the PCR. Clones were sequenced by immunoSEQ multiplex PCR, and TCRdb holds only the in-frame ones, with some missing. The repertoire consists of more than 80,000 clones, with 78% occurring once and the leading ten covering approximately 4%. The specimen sequenced was PBMCs. The receptors were sampled from a woman aged 40 to 50 in good health and CMV-seropositive.

Only one count was recorded for this clone. This chain uses TRBV19 with TRBJ2-7; 10 nucleotides agree with TRBD1. The CDR3 totals 13 residues. The V and J ends lost 10 bases and 3 bases, in that order; junction bases with no gene match: 6. The germline V gene has CDR1 LNHDA and CDR2 SQIVND (reference sequence). The CDR3 region has the DNA TGTGCCACGGGGACAGGGGATTTCTACGAGCAGTACTTC. This encodes CATGTGDFYEQYF.

The chain recombines TRBV6-1 with TRBJ2-7; 13 bases agree with TRBD2. V gave up 10 bases and J gave up 6 bases; unmatched junction bases: 9. The CDR3 is 14 amino acids. Germline loops: CDR1 MNHNS, CDR2 SASEGT. The CDR3 DNA reads as TGTGCCACCCTCGGACTAGCGGGAGTGGTCGAGCAGTACTTC. Its protein is CATLGLAGVVEQYF.

The DNA of the CDR3 is TGTGCCAGCAGTGAGGGGAGGCGGGACACAGATACGCAGTATTTT. As protein: CASSEGRRDTDTQYF. This rearrangement joins TRBV6-6 to TRBJ2-3, with a possible D match to TRBD2 (6 bases). Between the trimmed V and J ends, which lost 5 bases and 2 bases, there was a span of 14 bases. CDR3 length: 15 residues. Germline lookup yields CDR1 MNHNY and CDR2 SVGAGI (reference sequence).

This chain joins TRBV15 and TRBJ2-7, with D hard to call. CDR3 length: 15 residues. Germline loops: CDR1 LNHNV, CDR2 YYDKDF (reference sequence). The V and J ends lost 5 bases and 1 base respectively, with 15 bases between them. The CDR3 protein is CATSPSTDGSYEQYF. The CDR3 DNA is TGTGCCACCAGCCCCTCGACTGACGGATCCTACGAGCAGTACTTC.

The chain combines TRBV18 with TRBJ1-5, with D perhaps matching TRBD1 (6 bases). The CDR3 sequence is 15 residues long. CDR1 is KGHSH and CDR2 is LQKENI in the germline V gene. V was clipped by 3 bases and J by 3 bases, with 12 bases between them. The CDR3 sequence: CASSPSGGLNQPQHF. The CDR3 nucleotides are TGTGCCAGCTCACCGTCGGGGGGCCTCAATCAGCCCCAGCATTTT.

The table lists this clone with a few counts. This chain connects TRBV6-4 to TRBJ2-1, with 9 bases identical to TRBD2. This CDR3 comprises 16 residues. V lost 0 bases to trimming and J lost 0 bases; unmatched junction nucleotides: 0. In germline, CDR1 is MRHNA, CDR2 SNTAGT. DNA for the CDR3: TGTGCCAGCAGTGACTCTAGCGGGAGCTCCTACAATGAGCAGTTCTTC. Its translation: CASSDSSGSSYNEQFF.

This clone was seen more than once but under ten times. This chain connects TRBV19 to TRBJ1-1, with D perhaps matching TRBD1 (6 bases). The germline gives CDR1 LNHDA, CDR2 SQIVND (reference sequence). The V gene lost 5 bases and the J gene lost 6 bases, with 10 bases spanning the gap. The CDR3 is 12 residues long. The CDR3 here is CASSARGPEAFF. CDR3 DNA: TGTGCCAGTAGTGCCAGGGGCCCTGAAGCTTTCTTT. Complete variable domain (other parts from reference TRBV19 and TRBJ1-1): DGGITQSPKYLFRKEGQNVTLSCEQNLNHDAMYWYRQDPGQGLRLIYYSQIVNDFQKGDIAEGYSVSREKKESFPLTVTSAQKNPTAFYLCASSARGPEAFFGQGTRLTVV.

This clone appeared a single time. This chain links TRBV4-1 with TRBJ2-3; 8 nucleotides line up with TRBD1. This CDR3 has 13 residues. Germline CDR1 reads MGHRA; CDR2 reads YSYEKL. The junction had 1 base not matched to a gene; V was cut back by 4 bases and J by 4 bases. CDR3 sequence reads: CASSLQGADTQYF. Written as DNA, the CDR3 is TGCGCCAGCAGCCTACAGGGGGCAGATACGCAGTATTTT.

The chain combines TRBV19 with TRBJ1-1; D unresolved. Germline V gives CDR1 LNHDA, CDR2 SQIVND (reference sequence). The CDR3 consists of 13 residues. Trimming cost V 1 base and J 1 base, with 4 bases left between them. Here the CDR3 reads CASSIARNTEAFF. The DNA for the CDR3 is TGTGCCAGTAGTATAGCCAGGAACACTGAAGCTTTCTTT. Full variable domain (outside the CDR3, taken from reference TRBV19 and TRBJ1-1): DGGITQSPKYLFRKEGQNVTLSCEQNLNHDAMYWYRQDPGQGLRLIYYSQIVNDFQKGDIAEGYSVSREKKESFPLTVTSAQKNPTAFYLCASSIARNTEAFFGQGTRLTVV.

There are a few counts of this clone. The V call is TRBV1, the J call TRBJ2-1; the table's TRBD1 call for D was not verified on the DNA. TRBV1 is a recognized pseudogene. This CDR3 is 17 amino acids long. The CDR3 bases are TGCACCAGCTTTCGACAGGGGGCCCACTCTATCCGTCATGAGCAGTTCTTC. Residues: CTSFRQGAHSIRHEQFF.

This chain uses TRBV7-9 with TRBJ2-6; 7 nucleotides agree with TRBD1. V trimming: 2 bases; J trimming: 2 bases; junction bases outside the gene matches: 0. This CDR3 is 15 amino acids long. Germline V gene lookup returns CDR1 SEHNR and CDR2 FQNEAQ (reference sequence). The CDR3 nucleotides read TGTGCCAGCAGCTTAAGGGGGCCTGGGGCCAACGTCCTGACTTTC. It translates to CASSLRGPGANVLTF. Full variable domain (missing parts from reference TRBV7-9 and TRBJ2-6): DTGVSQNPRHKITKRGQNVTFRCDPISEHNRLYWYRQTLGQGPEFLTYFQNEAQLEKSRLLSDRFSAERPKGSFSTLEIQRTEQGDSAMYLCASSLRGPGANVLTFGAGSRLTVL.

The chain joins TRBV15 to TRBJ2-7; D possibly corresponds to TRBD2 (6 bases). Germline assignment: CDR1 LNHNV and CDR2 YYDKDF (reference sequence). Trimming cost V 2 bases and J 2 bases, with 10 bases left between them. This CDR3 spans 14 amino acids. The CDR3 DNA sequence: TGTGCCACCAGCAGACCGGGAGCAGCCTACGAGCAGTACTTC. Its protein is CATSRPGAAYEQYF.

The rearrangement links TRBV5-4 to TRBJ1-2, with D uncertain. Germline CDR1 and CDR2: SGHNT and YYREEE (reference sequence). The V and J ends lost 1 base and 3 bases respectively, with 7 bases between them. The CDR3 loop spans 13 amino acids. CDR3 nucleotide sequence: TGTGCCAGCAGCTTGTACGGAGACTATGGCTACACCTTC. Translation gives CASSLYGDYGYTF.

This clone has only a few counts. The rearrangement joins TRBV6-1 to TRBJ2-1, with 12 bases lining up with TRBD2. J lost 9 bases, V lost 3 bases, and 6 bases had no gene match. CDR1 is MNHNS, CDR2 SASEGT, per germline. There are 15 residues in the CDR3. CDR3 nucleotides: TGTGCCAGCAGTGAGTTGACTAGCGGGAGTTTTGAGCAGTTCTTC. Its translation is CASSELTSGSFEQFF.

The chain recombines TRBV7-8 with TRBJ1-1; D is uncertain. Trimming pared 2 bases from V and 0 bases from J, leaving 10 bases between. CDR1 and CDR2 from the germline V gene are SGHVS and FQNEAQ. The CDR3 totals 15 residues. Here the CDR3 DNA reads TGTGCCAGCAGCTTACACGGTGTGATGAACACTGAAGCTTTCTTT. Translation gives CASSLHGVMNTEAFF.

This clone has just a few counts. The chain links TRBV27 to TRBJ2-1, with 13 bases fitting TRBD2. The CDR3 consists of 16 residues. The V gene's germline CDR1 is MNHEY and CDR2 SMNVEV (reference sequence). With 7 bases clipped from V and 10 bases from J, the junction kept 13 bases outside the gene matches. CDR3 region: CASTPSRLAGGREQFF. DNA for the CDR3: TGTGCCAGCACCCCCTCCCGACTAGCGGGAGGCCGGGAGCAGTTCTTC.

CDR3 nucleotides: TGTGCCAGCAGTCTCACAGGGAACACTGAAGCTTTCTTT. Its translation is CASSLTGNTEAFF. The chain is built from TRBV27 and TRBJ1-1; TRBD1 might be the D (5 bases). The germline V and J ends were trimmed by 5 bases and 1 base, with 8 bases remaining between them. There are 13 residues in the CDR3. Germline V CDR1 and CDR2: MNHEY, SMNVEV (reference sequence).

The genes are TRBV6-6 and TRBJ1-2, with unresolved D. Trimming took off 2 bases at V and 7 bases at J, with 14 bases between the two ends. Germline V gives CDR1 MNHNY, CDR2 SVGAGI (reference sequence). The CDR3 is 14 amino acids. CDR3 amino acids: CASSYQGGVGGYTF. The CDR3 DNA sequence: TGTGCCAGCAGTTACCAAGGAGGCGTAGGTGGCTACACCTTC.

The chain links TRBV6-1 to TRBJ2-5; D is uncertain. Germline loops: CDR1 MNHNS, CDR2 SASEGT. Trimming left V 3 bases short and J 2 bases short, with 10 bases between. The CDR3 length is 14 residues. The CDR3 DNA sequence: TGTGCCAGCAGTGATAGTGGTACTCAAGAGACCCAGTACTTC. Protein product: CASSDSGTQETQYF.

The V gene is TRBV5-8, the J gene TRBJ1-4; 10 bases agree with TRBD1. The CDR3 has 14 residues. V lost 4 bases to trimming and J lost 6 bases; unmatched junction nucleotides: 3. Germline CDR1 and CDR2: SGHTS and YDEGEE. CDR3 sequence (DNA): TGTGCCAGCAGCCCCGGGACAGGGGATGAAAAACTGTTTTTT. Residues: CASSPGTGDEKLFF.

This clone has a single count. This chain joins TRBV7-2 and TRBJ2-1; D perhaps matches TRBD1 (6 bases). V was clipped by 2 bases and J by 0 bases, with 17 bases between them. The CDR3 is made up of 18 amino acids. Per germline, CDR1 SGHTA and CDR2 FQGNSA. CDR3 DNA: TGTGCCAGCAGCTTATGGGGGCTTTACGGTAGCTCCTACAATGAGCAGTTCTTC. Residues: CASSLWGLYGSSYNEQFF.

This chain links TRBV7-9 with TRBJ2-7; a weak D match, TRBD2 (5 bases). The germline V and J ends were trimmed by 3 bases and 2 bases, with 8 bases remaining between them. Per germline, CDR1 SEHNR and CDR2 FQNEAQ (reference sequence). CDR3 length: 13 residues. The CDR3 sequence: CASSFRETYEQYF. CDR3 DNA: TGTGCCAGCAGCTTCCGGGAAACCTACGAGCAGTACTTC.

This clone was seen a handful of times. The chain carries TRBV5-4 and TRBJ1-1, with a possible D match to TRBD1 (5 bases). Germline V gives CDR1 SGHNT, CDR2 YYREEE (reference sequence). The CDR3 has 15 residues. V dropped 2 bases and J dropped 4 bases, with 15 bases sitting between them. CDR3: CASSLTGLFGTEAFF. CDR3 DNA sequence: TGTGCCAGCAGCTTAACAGGTCTTTTTGGCACTGAAGCTTTCTTT.

In DNA, the CDR3 is TGTGCCAGCAGTGAATGGTCAGTCCAAGAGACCCAGTACTTC. Translating gives CASSEWSVQETQYF. The V and J genes are TRBV25-1 and TRBJ2-5, with D hard to call. Germline V lookup: CDR1 MGHDK, CDR2 SYGVNS. CDR3 length: 14 residues. Deletions cut 1 base from V and 1 base from J, with 7 bases between.